Listed below are T cell receptor beta chains from one sample, sequenced in a study of cytomegalovirus exposure and HLA in healthy donors. The assay was immunoSEQ multiplex PCR, and TCRdb's table has in-frame clones only and misses some. In all, the sample yields approximately 150,000 clones. The sample was PBMCs. Source of these receptors: a woman aged 18-35 years in good health and CMV-seronegative. Each CDR3 is given with its conserved first and last residue. The order of the fields is V gene, J gene, D gene, CDR3 DNA, CDR3 protein. D genes are given only for firm matches.

v_call: TRBV9; j_call: TRBJ1-4; d_call: -; cdr3_nt: TGTGCCAGCAGCGTATGGGATTCGGGGTCGGAACTGTTTTTT; cdr3_aa: CASSVWDSGSELFF
v_call: TRBV5-6; j_call: TRBJ2-1; d_call: TRBD2; cdr3_nt: TGTGCCAGCACCCTTCTCGGGAGGTACAATGAGCAGTTCTTC; cdr3_aa: CASTLLGRYNEQFF
v_call: TRBV7-3; j_call: TRBJ2-5; d_call: TRBD2; cdr3_nt: TGTGCCAGCAGCTTTGCGGGAGAAGAGACCCAGTACTTC; cdr3_aa: CASSFAGEETQYF
v_call: TRBV11-1; j_call: TRBJ1-1; d_call: -; cdr3_nt: TGTGCCAGCAGCTTAGTGGGGGGAAACACTGAAGCTTTCTTT; cdr3_aa: CASSLVGGNTEAFF
v_call: TRBV7-6; j_call: TRBJ2-5; d_call: TRBD2; cdr3_nt: TGTGCCAGCAGCGACTTAGCGGGAGGAGGTCCTCAAGAGACCCAGTACTTC; cdr3_aa: CASSDLAGGGPQETQYF
v_call: TRBV7-8; j_call: TRBJ2-1; d_call: TRBD2; cdr3_nt: TGTGCCAGCAGCTTATCTCCTAGCGGGTACAGGGATGAGCAGTTCTTC; cdr3_aa: CASSLSPSGYRDEQFF
v_call: TRBV14; j_call: TRBJ1-2; d_call: -; cdr3_nt: TGTGCCAGCCCCGAGTTTGACTATGGCTACACCTTC; cdr3_aa: CASPEFDYGYTF
v_call: TRBV23-1; j_call: TRBJ2-3; d_call: TRBD1; cdr3_nt: TGCGCCAGCAGTCAATCCCGGGACAGAGACACAGATACGCAGTATTTT; cdr3_aa: CASSQSRDRDTDTQYF
v_call: TRBV6-1; j_call: TRBJ1-4; d_call: TRBD1; cdr3_nt: TGTGCCAGCAGGGGGACAGTTTCAACTAATGAAAAACTGTTTTTT; cdr3_aa: CASRGTVSTNEKLFF
v_call: TRBV11-3; j_call: TRBJ2-1; d_call: TRBD2; cdr3_nt: TGTGCCAGCAGCCCGAGGCTAGCGGGAGAGGGTCCCCTACGGTTCTTC; cdr3_aa: CASSPRLAGEGPLRFF
v_call: TRBV19; j_call: TRBJ1-5; d_call: TRBD1; cdr3_nt: TGTGCCAGTAGTATTGGTGAGTCAGGGGGCTTCCAGCCCCAGCATTTT; cdr3_aa: CASSIGESGGFQPQHF
v_call: TRBV6-5; j_call: TRBJ2-1; d_call: -; cdr3_nt: TGTGCCAGCAAGGGTCTAGCCCGCCTTCGGAATGAGCAGTTCTTC; cdr3_aa: CASKGLARLRNEQFF
v_call: TRBV6-1; j_call: TRBJ1-2; d_call: TRBD1; cdr3_nt: TGTGCCAGCAGTCGAATCTCAGGGGGCGGTGGCTACACCTTC; cdr3_aa: CASSRISGGGGYTF
v_call: TRBV19; j_call: TRBJ2-5; d_call: -; cdr3_nt: TGTGCCAGTAGTATAGGGCTTGCTCAAGAGACCCAGTACTTC; cdr3_aa: CASSIGLAQETQYF
v_call: TRBV7-3; j_call: TRBJ2-1; d_call: TRBD2; cdr3_nt: TGTGCCAGCAGCTCCGGGACTAACTACAATGAGCAGTTCTTC; cdr3_aa: CASSSGTNYNEQFF
v_call: TRBV7-3; j_call: TRBJ2-5; d_call: -; cdr3_nt: TGTGCCAGCAGCTCGAACAGCGGGGAGACCCAGTACTTC; cdr3_aa: CASSSNSGETQYF
v_call: TRBV7-9; j_call: TRBJ2-5; d_call: TRBD2; cdr3_nt: TGTGCCAGCAGCTTAGGGAGTCTAGCGGGGCCTGCAATGGAGACCCAGTACTTC; cdr3_aa: CASSLGSLAGPAMETQYF
v_call: TRBV11-3; j_call: TRBJ1-1; d_call: -; cdr3_nt: TGTGCCAGCAGCTTAGGGAGGGTTAACACTGAAGCTTTCTTT; cdr3_aa: CASSLGRVNTEAFF
v_call: TRBV19; j_call: TRBJ1-4; d_call: TRBD1; cdr3_nt: TGTGCCAGTAAGGACAGGGAGGCAACTAATGAAAAACTGTTTTTT; cdr3_aa: CASKDREATNEKLFF
v_call: TRBV7-3; j_call: TRBJ2-3; d_call: TRBD2; cdr3_nt: TGTGCCAGCAGCTTAAGACCGCTAGCGGTCGATGGCACAGATACGCAGTATTTT; cdr3_aa: CASSLRPLAVDGTDTQYF
v_call: TRBV7-2; j_call: TRBJ1-6; d_call: -; cdr3_nt: TGTGCCAGCAGCCGAGGTAGGGGTTCACCCCTCCACTTT; cdr3_aa: CASSRGRGSPLHF
v_call: TRBV19; j_call: TRBJ1-2; d_call: -; cdr3_nt: TGTGCCACGTTGCAGGGCTTTGACTATGGCTACACCTTC; cdr3_aa: CATLQGFDYGYTF
v_call: TRBV6-6; j_call: TRBJ2-4; d_call: -; cdr3_nt: TGTGCCAGCAGTTACTCAGGGGGGACTATGCGGTACTTC; cdr3_aa: CASSYSGGTMRYF
v_call: TRBV6-6; j_call: TRBJ1-1; d_call: -; cdr3_nt: TGTGCCAGCACCCCACGAGGGTCTGAAGCTTTCTTT; cdr3_aa: CASTPRGSEAFF
v_call: TRBV29-1; j_call: TRBJ2-1; d_call: -; cdr3_nt: TGCAGCGCTGACCCCCCCGGCTCCCCGACTGGGCCGGGGGTGTACAATGAGCAGTTCTTC; cdr3_aa: CSADPPGSPTGPGVYNEQFF
v_call: TRBV2; j_call: TRBJ1-6; d_call: -; cdr3_nt: TGTGCCAGCAGTGATTGGGCTTCACCCCTCCACTTT; cdr3_aa: CASSDWASPLHF
v_call: TRBV7-9; j_call: TRBJ2-7; d_call: -; cdr3_nt: TGTGCCAGCTGCCCCATGGAGGGATACGAGCAGTACTTC; cdr3_aa: CASCPMEGYEQYF
v_call: TRBV6-5; j_call: TRBJ1-3; d_call: TRBD1; cdr3_nt: TGTGCCAGCAGTCGCACAGGGGACTCTGGAAACACCATATATTTT; cdr3_aa: CASSRTGDSGNTIYF
v_call: TRBV2; j_call: TRBJ1-1; d_call: -; cdr3_nt: TGTGCCAGCAGCAAATCCTCGGGCACTGAAGCTTTCTTT; cdr3_aa: CASSKSSGTEAFF
v_call: TRBV30; j_call: TRBJ1-2; d_call: -; cdr3_nt: TGTGCCTGGACGGTGGGGCAGGACGGCTACACCTTC; cdr3_aa: CAWTVGQDGYTF
v_call: TRBV4-1; j_call: TRBJ2-4; d_call: -; cdr3_nt: TGCGCCAGCAGCCAAGCCGAGGAAAACATTCAGTACTTC; cdr3_aa: CASSQAEENIQYF
v_call: TRBV6-1; j_call: TRBJ2-7; d_call: -; cdr3_nt: TGTGCCAGCTCAGAGGGCTTACCTTACGAGCAGTACTTC; cdr3_aa: CASSEGLPYEQYF
v_call: TRBV7-6; j_call: TRBJ2-2; d_call: -; cdr3_nt: TGTGCCAGCAGCAAAAGACCTGCGGCCGGGGAGCTGTTTTTT; cdr3_aa: CASSKRPAAGELFF
v_call: TRBV7-2; j_call: TRBJ2-3; d_call: TRBD1; cdr3_nt: TGTGCCAGCACCCCAGGGGGCGTGATCACAGATACGCAGTATTTT; cdr3_aa: CASTPGGVITDTQYF
v_call: TRBV19; j_call: TRBJ1-4; d_call: -; cdr3_nt: TGTGCCAGTAGTACAGCCCCGGGGGGGATAAATGAAAAACTGTTTTTT; cdr3_aa: CASSTAPGGINEKLFF
v_call: TRBV10-3; j_call: TRBJ2-1; d_call: TRBD2; cdr3_nt: TGTGCCATCAGTGACCCTTCCGGGACTAGCGCTTACAATGAGCAGTTCTTC; cdr3_aa: CAISDPSGTSAYNEQFF
v_call: TRBV11-2; j_call: TRBJ1-2; d_call: TRBD1; cdr3_nt: TGTGCCAGCAGCTTGTACGACGCAGGGGGCGATGGCTACACCTTC; cdr3_aa: CASSLYDAGGDGYTF
v_call: TRBV5-4; j_call: TRBJ2-3; d_call: TRBD2; cdr3_nt: TGTGCCAGCAGCCCCCCCGTGGGGTCTAGCGGCCGTGGGGATACGCAGTATTTT; cdr3_aa: CASSPPVGSSGRGDTQYF
v_call: TRBV14; j_call: TRBJ2-7; d_call: TRBD2; cdr3_nt: TGTGCCAGCAGCCAAGGAAGCGGGAGTGTCGAGCAGTACTTC; cdr3_aa: CASSQGSGSVEQYF
v_call: TRBV19; j_call: TRBJ1-5; d_call: -; cdr3_nt: TGTGCCAGTAGTATCGCCGGGCTGGGCGGAGGACCCCAGCATTTT; cdr3_aa: CASSIAGLGGGPQHF
v_call: TRBV5-8; j_call: TRBJ2-3; d_call: TRBD2; cdr3_nt: TGTGCCAGCAGCAGGGTACTAGCGGGACCCGATACGCAGTATTTT; cdr3_aa: CASSRVLAGPDTQYF
v_call: TRBV30; j_call: TRBJ2-5; d_call: TRBD1; cdr3_nt: TGTGCCTGGAGTCCGGGACAGGTAGAGACCCAGTACTTC; cdr3_aa: CAWSPGQVETQYF